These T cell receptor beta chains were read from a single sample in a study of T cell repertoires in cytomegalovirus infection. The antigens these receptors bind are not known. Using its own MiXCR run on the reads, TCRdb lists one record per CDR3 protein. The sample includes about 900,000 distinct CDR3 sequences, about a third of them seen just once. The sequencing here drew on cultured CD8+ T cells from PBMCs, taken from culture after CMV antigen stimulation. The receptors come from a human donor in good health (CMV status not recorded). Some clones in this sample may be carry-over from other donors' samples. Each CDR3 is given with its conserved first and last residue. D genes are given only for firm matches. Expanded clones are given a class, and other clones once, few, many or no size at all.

TGTGCCAGCAGCCCCCGCGGGGGGGCCGATAGAGATACGCAGTATTTT,CASSPRGGADRDTQYF,few,TRBD2,TRBV5-6,TRBJ2-3
TGTGCCAGCAGTACTGGTTGGGATAATTCACCCCTCCACTTT,CASSTGWDNSPLHF,-,-,TRBV6-1,TRBJ1-6
TGTGCCAGCAGCCAGGCGACAGGGGGCCTGACTGAAGCTTTCTTT,CASSQATGGLTEAFF,-,TRBD1,TRBV12-3/TRBV12-4,TRBJ1-1
TGTGCCAGCAGGACCCTCCCAGGTCTCTCAGGGAACACTGAAGCTTTCTTT,CASRTLPGLSGNTEAFF,-,-,TRBV6-1,TRBJ1-1
TGTGCCACCACCACGAGCAATCAGCCCCAGCATTTT,CATTTSNQPQHF,-,-,TRBV6-2/TRBV6-3,TRBJ1-5
TGTGCCAGCACCCGGGACAGGGCGTACAATGAGCAGTTCTTC,CASTRDRAYNEQFF,few,TRBD1,TRBV12-3/TRBV12-4,TRBJ2-1
TGTGCCAGCAGAAGTCTAGCGGGGGGATACAATGAGCAGTTCTTC,CASRSLAGGYNEQFF,few,TRBD2,TRBV7-6,TRBJ2-1
TGTGCCAGCAGCCAAGACCGGGACAGTGATTCACCCCTCCACTTT,CASSQDRDSDSPLHF,-,TRBD1,TRBV3-1,TRBJ1-6
TGCAGTGCGGATCCCGGGACTAGCACAGATACGCAGTATTTT,CSADPGTSTDTQYF,-,-,TRBV20-1,TRBJ2-3
TGCGCCAGCAGCCATGGGGAGTGGGATGAGCAGTTCTTC,CASSHGEWDEQFF,few,-,TRBV4-1,TRBJ2-1
TGTGCCAGCTATAGCACGCTGCTGATAGCGGGGTCGGTCCCAGATACGCAGTATTTT,CASYSTLLIAGSVPDTQYF,once,TRBD2,TRBV6-2/TRBV6-3,TRBJ2-3
TGCGCCAGCAGCTTGGAATTAGCGGGGGGGCCGAGCACCGGGGAGCTGTTTTTT,CASSLELAGGPSTGELFF,-,TRBD2,TRBV5-1,TRBJ2-2
TGTGCCAGCGGCTATCGACCGGGACGGAGAGGAGACACAGATACGCAGTATTTT,CASGYRPGRRGDTDTQYF,few,-,TRBV6-2/TRBV6-3,TRBJ2-3
TGTGCCAGCAGGCCCCTGCAGGCTGAGAATGGCTACACCTTC,CASRPLQAENGYTF,-,-,TRBV7-9,TRBJ1-2